This TCR beta chain was obtained from a study of early T cells in non-severe SARS-CoV-2 infection. The wider study: Unpaired chains resulted from sequencing bulk RNA of unsorted whole blood.

There are a few counts of this clonotype. Its cognate antigen is unknown. One entry per CDR3 protein results from TCRdb running MiXCR on the 5' RACE reads. The sample includes roughly 51,000 distinct CDR3 sequences, roughly 11% seen only once; the top ten take roughly 10%. Notes on the study in general: VDJdb-based annotation leaned toward anti-spike CD8 responses and missed private and CD4 specificities.

Sequenced sample: whole blood. The sequence was collected from an adult who was a healthcare worker with PCR-confirmed SARS-CoV-2 infection or an uninfected control (not recorded which).

CDR3 loop: CASSQPSTDTQYF. The CDR3 DNA sequence: TGCGCCAGCAGCCAACCTAGCACAGATACGCAGTATTTT. The J gene is TRBJ2-3, the V gene TRBV4-1; D uncertain. The CDR3 has 13 residues. V shed 2 bases and J shed 0 bases, with 3 bases lying between them. Germline values: CDR1 MGHRA, CDR2 YSYEKL.